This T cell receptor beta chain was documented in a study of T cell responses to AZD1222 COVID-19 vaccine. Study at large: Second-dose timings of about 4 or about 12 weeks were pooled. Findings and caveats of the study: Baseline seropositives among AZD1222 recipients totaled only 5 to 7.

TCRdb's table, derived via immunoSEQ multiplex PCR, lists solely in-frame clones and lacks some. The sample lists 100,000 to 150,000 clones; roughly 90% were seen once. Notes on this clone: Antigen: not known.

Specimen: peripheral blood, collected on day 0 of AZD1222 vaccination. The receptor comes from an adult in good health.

The CDR3 region is CASSQDTTVNQPQHF. CDR3 coding DNA: TGCGCCAGCAGCCAAGATACGACAGTTAATCAGCCCCAGCATTTT. The V gene is TRBV4-1, the J gene TRBJ1-5; tentative D call: TRBD1 (5 bases). Germline assignment: CDR1 MGHRA and CDR2 YSYEKL. V dropped 0 bases and J dropped 4 bases, with 10 bases sitting between them. This CDR3 has 15 residues.